This record covers a single T cell receptor beta chain. Original methodology: Estimation of nucleated cell counts relied on the amplification of reference gene primers. Profiled with immunoSEQ multiplex PCR; TCRdb holds only in-frame clones, not every one. V, J and clone size are those of that table, while D and trimming were read from the DNA. The table has some 220,000 clones, 80% seen once. This entry comes from a study of blood T cell repertoires in COVID-19. About the study: Collection of acute and convalescent COVID-19 samples took place in the United States, Italy and Spain. PBMCs, B-cell-depleted T cells, or T cells provided the cDNA or gDNA that made up the material.

Germline loops: CDR1 KGHSH, CDR2 LQKENI. The ends were cut back, 4 bases at V and 1 base at J, with 10 bases in the middle. There are 15 residues in the CDR3. The sequenced material came from peripheral blood. The rearrangement joins TRBV18 to TRBJ2-2; TRBD2 is a possible D gene (5 bases). The receptor comes from a human donor in a cohort sampled during active COVID-19. The CDR3 reads CASSRNRGNTGELFF. For the CDR3, the DNA is TGTGCCAGCTCACGTAACCGGGGGAACACCGGGGAGCTGTTTTTT.